A selection of T cell receptor beta chains follows, all from one sample in a study of immune cell composition in non-small cell lung cancer. The assay was immunoSEQ multiplex PCR, and TCRdb's table has in-frame clones only and misses some. Here the sample spans about 2,000 clones, around 72% being singletons. Specimen: non-adjacent lung tissue. The receptors originated from a human donor with non-small cell lung cancer. The CDR3 runs from the conserved cysteine through the conserved F or W. The order of the fields is D gene, V gene, J gene, clone size, CDR3 DNA, CDR3 protein. D genes are given only for firm matches. Only part of the rows carry a size: once, few, many, or a class if the clone is expanded.

d_call: .
v_call: TRBV27
j_call: TRBJ1-1
clone_size: .
cdr3_nt: TGTGCCAGCAGTTTAACCCGCTTGAGAACCGGGAACACTGAAGCTTTCTTT
cdr3_aa: CASSLTRLRTGNTEAFF

d_call: TRBD2
v_call: TRBV7-9
j_call: TRBJ2-7
clone_size: large
cdr3_nt: TGTGCCAGCAGCTTCCCCCGGGGTAGCGGGGGAACCTCCTACGAGCAGTACTTC
cdr3_aa: CASSFPRGSGGTSYEQYF

d_call: .
v_call: TRBV14
j_call: TRBJ1-2
clone_size: .
cdr3_nt: TGTGCCAGCAGCCCTACAGGGTATTCTGGCTACACCTTC
cdr3_aa: CASSPTGYSGYTF

d_call: .
v_call: TRBV10-3
j_call: TRBJ2-7
clone_size: few
cdr3_nt: TGTGCCATCAGTGACCATGTTCAGGGCTACGAGCAGTACTTC
cdr3_aa: CAISDHVQGYEQYF

d_call: TRBD2
v_call: TRBV9
j_call: TRBJ2-5
clone_size: .
cdr3_nt: TGTGCCAGCAGCGCGGCCCCGGGACTAGCGGGAGAGACCCAGTACTTC
cdr3_aa: CASSAAPGLAGETQYF

d_call: .
v_call: TRBV6-1
j_call: TRBJ1-2
clone_size: .
cdr3_nt: TGTGCCAGCAGTGAAGCTGCGGGGGTTGATGGCTACACCTTC
cdr3_aa: CASSEAAGVDGYTF

d_call: .
v_call: TRBV5-1
j_call: TRBJ2-3
clone_size: few
cdr3_nt: TGCGCCAGCAGTAAGCAGGGGTACACAGATACGCAGTATTTT
cdr3_aa: CASSKQGYTDTQYF

d_call: TRBD1
v_call: TRBV9
j_call: TRBJ2-2
clone_size: .
cdr3_nt: TGTGCCAGCAGGATGGACAGGGGAACCGGGGAGCTGTTTTTT
cdr3_aa: CASRMDRGTGELFF

d_call: .
v_call: TRBV10-3
j_call: TRBJ2-1
clone_size: .
cdr3_nt: TGTGCCATCAGCGCGACACTCCCGCCCCACAATGAGCAGTTCTTC
cdr3_aa: CAISATLPPHNEQFF

d_call: TRBD2
v_call: TRBV27
j_call: TRBJ2-7
clone_size: .
cdr3_nt: TGTGCCACCCCGGCGGAAGCGGGAGCCGACGAGCAGTACTTC
cdr3_aa: CATPAEAGADEQYF

d_call: TRBD1
v_call: TRBV28
j_call: TRBJ2-2
clone_size: large
cdr3_nt: TGTGCCAGCAGGACGTCGACAGGGATTCTTGGCGGGGAGCTGTTTTTT
cdr3_aa: CASRTSTGILGGELFF

d_call: TRBD2
v_call: TRBV7-3
j_call: TRBJ2-7
clone_size: few
cdr3_nt: TGTGCCAGCAGCCCGCACGCTAGCGGGAGGTCGGAGCAGTACTTC
cdr3_aa: CASSPHASGRSEQYF

d_call: TRBD1
v_call: TRBV5-8
j_call: TRBJ1-5
clone_size: .
cdr3_nt: TGTGCCAGCAGCAAACGGACAGGAGGAAATCAGCCCCAGCATTTT
cdr3_aa: CASSKRTGGNQPQHF

d_call: TRBD2
v_call: TRBV29-1
j_call: TRBJ2-3
clone_size: .
cdr3_nt: TGCAGCGTCATGCCCATTAGCGGGTGGAGTTCTAGCACAGATACGCAGTATTTT
cdr3_aa: CSVMPISGWSSSTDTQYF

d_call: .
v_call: TRBV4-1
j_call: TRBJ1-1
clone_size: few
cdr3_nt: TGCGCCAGCAGCCACTTAATCACAGGGAAGGGATCAGGCACTGAAGCTTTCTTT
cdr3_aa: CASSHLITGKGSGTEAFF

d_call: .
v_call: TRBV14
j_call: TRBJ1-1
clone_size: .
cdr3_nt: TGTGCCAGCAGTCTAACAGGTCTCCAAGCTTTCTTT
cdr3_aa: CASSLTGLQAFF

d_call: .
v_call: TRBV28
j_call: TRBJ2-6
clone_size: .
cdr3_nt: TGTGCCAGCAAGCGGGCCCTCTCCTCTGGGGCCAACGTCCTGACTTTC
cdr3_aa: CASKRALSSGANVLTF

d_call: .
v_call: TRBV4-2
j_call: TRBJ2-1
clone_size: .
cdr3_nt: TGTGCCAGCAGGGTTTCCTTACTAGGGGAGCAGTTCTTC
cdr3_aa: CASRVSLLGEQFF

d_call: .
v_call: TRBV6-5
j_call: TRBJ2-1
clone_size: .
cdr3_nt: TGTGCCAGCAGTTACTCGCGCCGCCCGGGTAGGAATGAGCAGTTCTTC
cdr3_aa: CASSYSRRPGRNEQFF

d_call: .
v_call: TRBV11-3
j_call: TRBJ2-1
clone_size: .
cdr3_nt: TGTGCCAGCAGTACCTCTGGGAGCGGTGGAGGTCTCGGGGACAATGAGCAGTTCTTC
cdr3_aa: CASSTSGSGGGLGDNEQFF

d_call: TRBD2
v_call: TRBV11-3
j_call: TRBJ2-3
clone_size: .
cdr3_nt: TGTGCCAGCAGCTTAGCGAGGGGTAGCGGGGGCACCACAGATACGCAGTATTTT
cdr3_aa: CASSLARGSGGTTDTQYF

d_call: TRBD2
v_call: TRBV6-1
j_call: TRBJ2-2
clone_size: .
cdr3_nt: TGTGCCAGCAGTGAAGGATCTAGCGGGAGGGCCGGGGAGCTGTTTTTT
cdr3_aa: CASSEGSSGRAGELFF

d_call: .
v_call: TRBV7-9
j_call: TRBJ1-1
clone_size: .
cdr3_nt: TGTGCCAGCAGCTTACACACGAACACTGAAGCTTTCTTT
cdr3_aa: CASSLHTNTEAFF

d_call: TRBD2
v_call: TRBV15
j_call: TRBJ2-7
clone_size: .
cdr3_nt: TGTGCCACCAGCAGGGCACCTAGCGGGAGGGCCGGCGAGCAGTACTTC
cdr3_aa: CATSRAPSGRAGEQYF

d_call: .
v_call: TRBV28
j_call: TRBJ2-3
clone_size: .
cdr3_nt: TGTGCCAGCAGTTTCCTATCCGGCACAGATACGCAGTATTTT
cdr3_aa: CASSFLSGTDTQYF

d_call: .
v_call: TRBV11-1
j_call: TRBJ2-1
clone_size: .
cdr3_nt: TGTGCCAGCAGCGTGGGACTTTCGACCTACAATGAGCAGTTCTTC
cdr3_aa: CASSVGLSTYNEQFF

d_call: TRBD1
v_call: TRBV19
j_call: TRBJ1-1
clone_size: .
cdr3_nt: TGTGCCAGTAGTATAGTTGGGACAGGGTTGCCTGAAGCTTTCTTT
cdr3_aa: CASSIVGTGLPEAFF

d_call: TRBD2
v_call: TRBV6-6
j_call: TRBJ2-7
clone_size: once
cdr3_nt: TGTGCCAGCAGTAGGGGAGGGGCTAGCGGGGTTCGGTACTTC
cdr3_aa: CASSRGGASGVRYF

d_call: .
v_call: TRBV7-2
j_call: TRBJ1-5
clone_size: .
cdr3_nt: TGTGCCAGCAGCTTAGCGGGGGGAAGCAATCAGCCCCAGCATTTT
cdr3_aa: CASSLAGGSNQPQHF

d_call: TRBD1
v_call: TRBV19
j_call: TRBJ2-2
clone_size: .
cdr3_nt: TGTGCCAGTAGCGCCGGGACAGGGGGTGGCGGGGAGCTGTTTTTT
cdr3_aa: CASSAGTGGGGELFF

d_call: TRBD1
v_call: TRBV7-2
j_call: TRBJ1-2
clone_size: .
cdr3_nt: TGTGCCAGCAGCTTTTACAGGGGGCGAGGCTACACCTTC
cdr3_aa: CASSFYRGRGYTF

d_call: .
v_call: TRBV19
j_call: TRBJ1-2
clone_size: few
cdr3_nt: TGTGCCAGTAAGGAGGGGACTATGTACTATGGCTACACCTTC
cdr3_aa: CASKEGTMYYGYTF

d_call: .
v_call: TRBV11-2
j_call: TRBJ2-5
clone_size: .
cdr3_nt: TGTGCCAGCAGCCACAATCCAGGGAAAGAGACCCAGTACTTC
cdr3_aa: CASSHNPGKETQYF

d_call: .
v_call: TRBV4-2
j_call: TRBJ2-2
clone_size: .
cdr3_nt: TGTGCCAGCAGCCAACGGGGCACCGGGGAGCTGTTTTTT
cdr3_aa: CASSQRGTGELFF

d_call: TRBD1
v_call: TRBV6-6
j_call: TRBJ2-7
clone_size: .
cdr3_nt: TGTGCCAGCAGTCCCCGGGACAGGGGGCTTTTGGAGCAGTACTTC
cdr3_aa: CASSPRDRGLLEQYF

d_call: .
v_call: TRBV6-5
j_call: TRBJ2-1
clone_size: .
cdr3_nt: TGTGCCAGCAGTTACTCGGGGGCTTACAATGAGCAGTTCTTC
cdr3_aa: CASSYSGAYNEQFF

d_call: .
v_call: TRBV5-6
j_call: TRBJ2-5
clone_size: large
cdr3_nt: TGTGCCAGCAGCGCTCCGTTGAGGGGGAAACAAGAGACCCAGTACTTC
cdr3_aa: CASSAPLRGKQETQYF

d_call: .
v_call: TRBV5-5
j_call: TRBJ2-2
clone_size: .
cdr3_nt: TGTGCCAGCAGCTTGGACAGGACCGGGGAGCTGTTTTTT
cdr3_aa: CASSLDRTGELFF

d_call: TRBD1
v_call: TRBV5-6
j_call: TRBJ1-2
clone_size: .
cdr3_nt: TGTGCCAGCAGCCTACAGGGGTTCTCCTATGGCTACACCTTC
cdr3_aa: CASSLQGFSYGYTF

d_call: TRBD1
v_call: TRBV28
j_call: TRBJ2-7
clone_size: .
cdr3_nt: TGTGCCAGCAGTCCCGGGACAGGGACCGAGCAGTACTTC
cdr3_aa: CASSPGTGTEQYF

d_call: .
v_call: TRBV5-6
j_call: TRBJ2-5
clone_size: .
cdr3_nt: TGTGCCAGCAGCCTACTAGTACAAGAGACCCAGTACTTC
cdr3_aa: CASSLLVQETQYF

d_call: .
v_call: TRBV28
j_call: TRBJ1-1
clone_size: .
cdr3_nt: TGTGCCAGCAGTTTCGCTCGGTTCGAAGCTTTCTTT
cdr3_aa: CASSFARFEAFF

d_call: .
v_call: TRBV5-1
j_call: TRBJ2-3
clone_size: .
cdr3_nt: TGCGCCAGCAGCTTGACAGCTGGTAGCGGCACAGATACGCAGTATTTT
cdr3_aa: CASSLTAGSGTDTQYF

d_call: TRBD1
v_call: TRBV6-5
j_call: TRBJ1-2
clone_size: once
cdr3_nt: TGTGCCAGCAGTCAGGGACAGAAGAACTATGGCTACACCTTC
cdr3_aa: CASSQGQKNYGYTF

d_call: .
v_call: TRBV25-1
j_call: TRBJ1-4
clone_size: .
cdr3_nt: TGTGCCAGCAGTGACTCGGGGGGGCAGGATGAAAAACTGTTTTTT
cdr3_aa: CASSDSGGQDEKLFF